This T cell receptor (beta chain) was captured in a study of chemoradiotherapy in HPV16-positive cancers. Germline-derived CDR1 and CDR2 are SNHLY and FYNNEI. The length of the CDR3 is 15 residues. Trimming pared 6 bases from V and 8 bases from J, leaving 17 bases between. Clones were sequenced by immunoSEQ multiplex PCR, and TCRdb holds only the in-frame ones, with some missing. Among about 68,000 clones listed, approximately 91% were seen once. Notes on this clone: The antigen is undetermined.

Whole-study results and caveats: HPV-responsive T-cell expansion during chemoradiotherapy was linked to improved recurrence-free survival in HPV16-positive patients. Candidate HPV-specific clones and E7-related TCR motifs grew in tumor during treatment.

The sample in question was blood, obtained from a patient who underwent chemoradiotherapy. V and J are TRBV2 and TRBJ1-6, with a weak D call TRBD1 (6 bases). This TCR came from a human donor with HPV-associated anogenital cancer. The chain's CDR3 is CASSRDISRDSPLHF. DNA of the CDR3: TGTGCCAGCAGCCGGGACATCTCCAGGGATTCACCCCTCCACTTT.